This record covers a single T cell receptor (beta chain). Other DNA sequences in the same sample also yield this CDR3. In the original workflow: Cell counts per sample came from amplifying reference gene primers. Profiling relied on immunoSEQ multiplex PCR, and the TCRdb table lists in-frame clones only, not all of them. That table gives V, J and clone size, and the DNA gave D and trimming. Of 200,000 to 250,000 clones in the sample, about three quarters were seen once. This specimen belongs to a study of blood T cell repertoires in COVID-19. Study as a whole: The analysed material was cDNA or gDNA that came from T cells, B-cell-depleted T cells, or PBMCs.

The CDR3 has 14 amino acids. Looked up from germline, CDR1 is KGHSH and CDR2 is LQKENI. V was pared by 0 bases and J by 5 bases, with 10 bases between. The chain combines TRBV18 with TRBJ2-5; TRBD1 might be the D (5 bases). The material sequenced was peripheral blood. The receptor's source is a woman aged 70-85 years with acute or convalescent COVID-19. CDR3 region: CASSPPAGQETQYF. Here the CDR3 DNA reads TGTGCCAGCTCACCACCGGCAGGGCAGGAGACCCAGTACTTC.